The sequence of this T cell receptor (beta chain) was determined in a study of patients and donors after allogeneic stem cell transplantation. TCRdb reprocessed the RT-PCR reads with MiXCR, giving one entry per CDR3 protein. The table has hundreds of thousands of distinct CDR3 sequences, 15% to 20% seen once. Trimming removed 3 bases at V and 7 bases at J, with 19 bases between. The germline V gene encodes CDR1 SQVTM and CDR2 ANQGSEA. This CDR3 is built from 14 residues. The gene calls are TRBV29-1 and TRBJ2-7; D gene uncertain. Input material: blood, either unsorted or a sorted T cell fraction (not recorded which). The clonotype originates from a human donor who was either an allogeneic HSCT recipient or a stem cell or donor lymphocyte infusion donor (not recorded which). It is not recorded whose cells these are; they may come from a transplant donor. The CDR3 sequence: CSVELSARLSEQYF. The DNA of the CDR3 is TGCAGCGTTGAGTTGTCGGCTCGGTTGAGTGAGCAGTACTTC.